One T cell receptor beta chain is described in this entry. The germline V gene encodes CDR1 MDHEN and CDR2 SYDVKM. Trimming took 3 bases from V and 3 from J, leaving 15 bases between them. The length of the CDR3 is 15 residues. This specimen belongs to a study of T cell changes during pregnancy in multiple sclerosis. The protocol was immunoSEQ multiplex PCR, while the TCRdb copy is restricted to in-frame clones and leaves out a portion. The sample has tens of thousands of clones, under 95% seen once. Specimen: CD4+ T cells from peripheral blood mononuclear cells, collected in the third trimester of pregnancy. This rearrangement joins TRBV28 to TRBJ2-7, with a tentative D call TRBD2 (5 bases). This clonotype was sampled from a female donor with multiple sclerosis, enrolled in a pregnancy study. The CDR3 sequence is CASSLVRGLNYEQYF. CDR3 nucleotides: TGTGCCAGCAGTTTGGTACGCGGGCTCAACTACGAGCAGTACTTC.